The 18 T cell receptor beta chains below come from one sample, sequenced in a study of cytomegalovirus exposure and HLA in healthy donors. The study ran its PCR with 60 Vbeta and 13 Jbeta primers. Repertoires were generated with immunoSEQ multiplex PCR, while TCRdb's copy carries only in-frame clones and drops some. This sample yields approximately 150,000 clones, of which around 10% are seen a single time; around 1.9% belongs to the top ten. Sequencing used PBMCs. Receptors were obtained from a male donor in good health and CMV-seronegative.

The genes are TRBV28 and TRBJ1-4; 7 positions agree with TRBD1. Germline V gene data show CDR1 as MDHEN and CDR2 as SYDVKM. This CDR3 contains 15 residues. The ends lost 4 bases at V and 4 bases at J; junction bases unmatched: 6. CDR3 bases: TGTGCCAGCAGTTCCTACCGGGACAGTAATGAAAAACTGTTTTTT. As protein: CASSSYRDSNEKLFF.

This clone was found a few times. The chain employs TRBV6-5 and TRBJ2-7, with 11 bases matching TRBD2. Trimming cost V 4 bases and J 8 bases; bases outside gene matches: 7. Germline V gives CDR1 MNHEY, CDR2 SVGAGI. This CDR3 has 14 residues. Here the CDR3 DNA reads TGTGCCAGCAGTTCACTAGCGGGGGTTCCTCAGCAGTACTTC. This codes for CASSSLAGVPQQYF.

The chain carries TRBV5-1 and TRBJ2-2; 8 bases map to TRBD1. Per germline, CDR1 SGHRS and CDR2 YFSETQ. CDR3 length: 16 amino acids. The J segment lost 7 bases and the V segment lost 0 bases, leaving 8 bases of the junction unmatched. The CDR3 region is CASSLEGSGGSGELFF. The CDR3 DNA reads TGCGCCAGCAGCTTGGAAGGGTCAGGGGGCAGCGGGGAGCTGTTTTTT. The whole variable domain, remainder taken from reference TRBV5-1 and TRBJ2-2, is KAGVTQTPRYLIKTRGQQVTLSCSPISGHRSVSWYQQTPGQGLQFLFEYFSETQRNKGNFPGRFSGRQFSNSRSEMNVSTLELGDSALYLCASSLEGSGGSGELFFGEGSRLTVL.

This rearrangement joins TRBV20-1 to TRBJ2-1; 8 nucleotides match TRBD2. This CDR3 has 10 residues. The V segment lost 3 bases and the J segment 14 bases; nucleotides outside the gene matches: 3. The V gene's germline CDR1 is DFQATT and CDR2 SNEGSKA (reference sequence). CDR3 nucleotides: TGCAGTGCTAGTTCGGGAGGGAAGTTCTTC. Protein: CSASSGGKFF.

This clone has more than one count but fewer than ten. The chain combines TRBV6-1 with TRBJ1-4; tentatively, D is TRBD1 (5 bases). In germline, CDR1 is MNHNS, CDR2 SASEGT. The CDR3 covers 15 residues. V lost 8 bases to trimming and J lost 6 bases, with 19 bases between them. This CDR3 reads CASLFDPDSHEKLFF. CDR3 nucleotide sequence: TGTGCCAGCCTTTTCGACCCAGACAGTCATGAAAAACTGTTTTTT.

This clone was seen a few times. CDR3 protein: CASSRPTGAGETQYF. Here the CDR3 DNA reads TGTGCCAGCAGCCGACCGACAGGGGCAGGAGAGACCCAGTACTTC. The chain is built from TRBV16 and TRBJ2-5; TRBD1 agrees at 8 bases. With 4 bases clipped from V and 4 bases from J, the junction kept 8 bases outside the gene matches. CDR1 is KGHSY, CDR2 FQNENV, per germline. The length of the CDR3 is 15 residues. The whole variable domain, remainder taken from reference TRBV16 and TRBJ2-5, is GEEVAQTPKHLVRGEGQKAKLYCAPIKGHSYVFWYQQVLKNEFKFLISFQNENVFDETGMPKERFSAKCLPNSPCSLEIQATKLEDSAVYFCASSRPTGAGETQYFGPGTRLLVL.

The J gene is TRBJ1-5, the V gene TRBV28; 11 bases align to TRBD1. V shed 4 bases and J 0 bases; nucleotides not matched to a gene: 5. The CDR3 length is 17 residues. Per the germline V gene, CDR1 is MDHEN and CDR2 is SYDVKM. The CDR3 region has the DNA TGTGCCAGCAGTTCCGGACAGGGGGCATTTAGCAATCAGCCCCAGCATTTT. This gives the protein CASSSGQGAFSNQPQHF.

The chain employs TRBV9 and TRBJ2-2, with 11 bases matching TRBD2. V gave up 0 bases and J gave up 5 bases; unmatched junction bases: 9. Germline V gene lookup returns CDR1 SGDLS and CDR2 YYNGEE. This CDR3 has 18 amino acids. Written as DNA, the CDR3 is TGTGCCAGCAGCGTAGCCCCCCAGACTAGCGGGGAGACCGGGGAGCTGTTTTTT. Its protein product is CASSVAPQTSGETGELFF.

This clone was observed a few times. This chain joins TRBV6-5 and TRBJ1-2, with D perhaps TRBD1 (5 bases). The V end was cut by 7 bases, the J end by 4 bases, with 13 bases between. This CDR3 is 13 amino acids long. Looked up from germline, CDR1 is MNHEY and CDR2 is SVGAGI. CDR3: CASKWGESYGYTF. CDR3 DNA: TGTGCCAGCAAGTGGGGGGAGAGCTATGGCTACACCTTC.

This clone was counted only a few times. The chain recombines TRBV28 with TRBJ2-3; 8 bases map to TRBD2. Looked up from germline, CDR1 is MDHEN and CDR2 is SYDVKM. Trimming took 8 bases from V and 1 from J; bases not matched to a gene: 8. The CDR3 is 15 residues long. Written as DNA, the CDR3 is TGTGCCAGCCGGACCGGGAGGGAAGGCACAGATACGCAGTATTTT. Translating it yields CASRTGREGTDTQYF. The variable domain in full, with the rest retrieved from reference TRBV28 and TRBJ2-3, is DVKVTQSSRYLVKRTGEKVFLECVQDMDHENMFWYRQDPGLGLRLIYFSYDVKMKEKGDIPEGYSVSREKKERFSLILESASTNQTSMYLCASRTGREGTDTQYFGPGTRLTVL.

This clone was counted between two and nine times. The CDR3 bases are TGTGCCAGCAGCCAGTCCAGGGGGCGCGAGCAGTACTTC. It is translated as CASSQSRGREQYF. J is TRBJ2-7 and V is TRBV4-2, with 8 bases lining up with TRBD1. From germline, CDR1 is LGHNA and CDR2 YNFKEQ. V dropped 3 bases and J dropped 6; count of bases not matched to a gene: 4. The CDR3 contains 13 residues.

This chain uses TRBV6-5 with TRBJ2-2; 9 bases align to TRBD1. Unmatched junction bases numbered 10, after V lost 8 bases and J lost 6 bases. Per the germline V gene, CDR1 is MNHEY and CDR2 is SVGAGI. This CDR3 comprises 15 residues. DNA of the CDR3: TGTGCCAGCGGACCGGGACAGGGTGTTCCCGGGGAGCTGTTTTTT. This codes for CASGPGQGVPGELFF.

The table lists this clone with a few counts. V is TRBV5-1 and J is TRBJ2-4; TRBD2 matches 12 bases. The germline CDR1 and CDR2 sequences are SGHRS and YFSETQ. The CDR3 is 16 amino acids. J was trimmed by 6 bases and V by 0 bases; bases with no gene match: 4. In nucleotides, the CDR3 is TGCGCCAGCAGCTTGGCCGCTAGCGGGAGGGTAAACATTCAGTACTTC. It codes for CASSLAASGRVNIQYF.

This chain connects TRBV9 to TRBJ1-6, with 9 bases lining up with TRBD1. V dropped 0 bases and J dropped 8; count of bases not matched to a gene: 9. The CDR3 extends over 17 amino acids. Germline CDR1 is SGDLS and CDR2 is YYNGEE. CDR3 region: CASSVADWGTGYSPLHF. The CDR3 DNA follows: TGTGCCAGCAGCGTAGCTGATTGGGGGACAGGGTATTCACCCCTCCACTTT.

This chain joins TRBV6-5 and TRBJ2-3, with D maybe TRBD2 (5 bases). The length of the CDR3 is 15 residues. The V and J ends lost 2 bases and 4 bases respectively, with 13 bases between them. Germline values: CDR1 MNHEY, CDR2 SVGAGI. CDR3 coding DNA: TGTGCCAGCAGTTACACTGGTCGGGAATCAGATACGCAGTATTTT. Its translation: CASSYTGRESDTQYF.

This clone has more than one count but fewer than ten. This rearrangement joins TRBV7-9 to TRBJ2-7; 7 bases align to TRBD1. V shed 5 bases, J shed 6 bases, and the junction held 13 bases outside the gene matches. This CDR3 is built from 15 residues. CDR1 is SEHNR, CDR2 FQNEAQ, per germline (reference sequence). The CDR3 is CASSPLARGNGEQYF. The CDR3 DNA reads TGTGCCAGCAGCCCCCTGGCCAGGGGGAATGGCGAGCAGTACTTC. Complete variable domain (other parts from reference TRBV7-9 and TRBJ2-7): DTGVSQNPRHKITKRGQNVTFRCDPISEHNRLYWYRQTLGQGPEFLTYFQNEAQLEKSRLLSDRFSAERPKGSFSTLEIQRTEQGDSAMYLCASSPLARGNGEQYFGPGTRLTVT.

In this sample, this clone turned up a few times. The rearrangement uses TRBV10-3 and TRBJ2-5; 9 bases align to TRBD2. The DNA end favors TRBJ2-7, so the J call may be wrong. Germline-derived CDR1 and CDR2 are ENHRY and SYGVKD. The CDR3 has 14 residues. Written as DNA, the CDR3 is TGTGCCACCGCTGAAGGGACTAGCCCTTACGAGCAGTACTTC. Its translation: CATAEGTSPYEQYF.

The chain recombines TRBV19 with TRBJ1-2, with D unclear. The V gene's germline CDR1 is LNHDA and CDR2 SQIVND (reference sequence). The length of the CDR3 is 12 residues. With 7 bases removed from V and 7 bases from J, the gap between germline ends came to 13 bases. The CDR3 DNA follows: TGTGCCAGTAAGTCTACTAACCCTGGCTACACCTTC. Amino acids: CASKSTNPGYTF. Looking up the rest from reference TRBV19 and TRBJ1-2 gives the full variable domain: DGGITQSPKYLFRKEGQNVTLSCEQNLNHDAMYWYRQDPGQGLRLIYYSQIVNDFQKGDIAEGYSVSREKKESFPLTVTSAQKNPTAFYLCASKSTNPGYTFGSGTRLTVV.